These 15 T cell receptor beta chains were sequenced from one sample in a study of blood T cell repertoires in COVID-19. The protocol was immunoSEQ multiplex PCR, while the TCRdb copy is restricted to in-frame clones and leaves out a portion. The data show 300,000 to 400,000 clones, roughly 89% seen once. Input material: peripheral blood. The receptors derive from a woman under 30 who had recovered from COVID-19.

The chain is built from TRBV7-8 and TRBJ2-2; a possible D gene is TRBD2 (5 bases). The ends were cut back, 3 bases at V and 0 bases at J, with 11 bases in the middle. This CDR3 region has 16 residues. Per germline, CDR1 SGHVS and CDR2 FQNEAQ. The CDR3 here is CASSFRTLTNTGELFF. The CDR3 DNA sequence: TGTGCCAGCAGCTTCCGGACTCTTACGAACACCGGGGAGCTGTTTTTT.

The count of this clone is one. This chain links TRBV10-3 with TRBJ1-1, with D possibly matching TRBD1 (5 bases). CDR3 length: 14 amino acids. The V gene lost 1 base and the J gene lost 4 bases, with 10 bases spanning the gap. Germline loops: CDR1 ENHRY, CDR2 SYGVKD. This chain's CDR3 is CAISEFSGGTEAFF. CDR3 bases: TGTGCCATCAGTGAGTTCTCCGGGGGCACTGAAGCTTTCTTT.

The rearrangement joins TRBV6-5 to TRBJ1-1; perhaps TRBD1 as D (6 bases). Trimming stripped 4 bases from V and 1 base from J, with 10 bases between. CDR3 length: 14 residues. Germline V gene sequence: CDR1 MNHEY, CDR2 SVGAGI. This chain's CDR3 is CASSSGHSNTEAFF. The CDR3 DNA reads TGTGCCAGCAGTTCGGGACATTCGAACACTGAAGCTTTCTTT.

The chain combines TRBV10-3 with TRBJ2-3; D gene uncertain. CDR3 length equals 13 residues. The V end was cut by 4 bases, the J end by 6 bases, with 11 bases between. Germline CDR1 ENHRY, CDR2 SYGVKD. The CDR3 nucleotides read TGTGCCATCAGTGGGCCCAGTGGCGATACGCAGTATTTT. It translates to CAISGPSGDTQYF.

The rearrangement joins TRBV19 to TRBJ1-2, with 7 bases matching TRBD1. CDR1 LNHDA and CDR2 SQIVND come from the germline V gene (reference sequence). The CDR3 contains 14 residues. V shed 6 bases, J shed 5 bases, and the junction held 9 bases outside the gene matches. The CDR3 is CASRNPGQTYGYTF. CDR3 coding DNA: TGTGCCAGTAGAAATCCGGGACAGACATATGGCTACACCTTC. Full variable domain (rest looked up from reference TRBV19 and TRBJ1-2): DGGITQSPKYLFRKEGQNVTLSCEQNLNHDAMYWYRQDPGQGLRLIYYSQIVNDFQKGDIAEGYSVSREKKESFPLTVTSAQKNPTAFYLCASRNPGQTYGYTFGSGTRLTVV.

This clone was seen a single time. The gene calls are TRBV12-3 or TRBV12-4 and TRBJ2-3; D is undetermined. The CDR3 runs 13 residues. Trimming shortened V by 5 bases and J by 1 base, and 7 bases separated the two germline ends. CDR3 nucleotides: TGTGCCAGCAGTGTGGCGGGCACAGATACGCAGTATTTT. Amino acid sequence: CASSVAGTDTQYF.

The rearrangement joins TRBV11-2 to TRBJ2-1, with 13 bases fitting TRBD2. This CDR3 spans 18 amino acids. Per the germline V gene, CDR1 is SGHAT and CDR2 is FQNNGV. V gave up 1 base and J gave up 5 bases; unmatched junction bases: 8. The CDR3 protein is CASSLVLAGGPGDNEQFF. The CDR3, as DNA: TGTGCCAGCAGCTTAGTACTAGCGGGAGGGCCGGGGGACAATGAGCAGTTCTTC.

The chain employs TRBV6-5 and TRBJ1-6; no reliable D call. CDR3 length equals 13 residues. Trimming took off 0 bases at V and 10 bases at J, with 7 bases between the two ends. Germline CDR1 reads MNHEY; CDR2 reads SVGAGI. The CDR3 sequence is CASSYSSFSPLHF. Here the CDR3 DNA reads TGTGCCAGCAGTTACTCCTCCTTCTCACCCCTCCACTTT.

The chain employs TRBV6-5 and TRBJ1-2; possible D gene TRBD1, 5 bases. V lost 6 bases and J lost 1, with 12 bases in between. The CDR3 totals 14 residues. Germline lookup yields CDR1 MNHEY and CDR2 SVGAGI. The chain's CDR3 is CASSLGGFNYGYTF. CDR3 DNA: TGTGCCAGCAGCTTGGGGGGATTTAACTATGGCTACACCTTC.

V usage is TRBV5-1 and J usage is TRBJ2-5; 13 bases align to TRBD2. The germline gives CDR1 SGHRS, CDR2 YFSETQ. Losses at the gene ends were 4 bases for V and 7 bases for J; bases not matched to a gene: 13. The CDR3 is made up of 17 amino acids. The CDR3 DNA sequence: TGCGCCAGCAGCCCGGGACTAGCGGGGCCCCCGGGTGGGACCCAGTACTTC. Amino acid sequence: CASSPGLAGPPGGTQYF.

This chain uses TRBV6-2 or TRBV6-3 with TRBJ2-4; the match to TRBD1 covers 7 bases. V shed 4 bases, J shed 8 bases, and the junction held 20 bases outside the gene matches. Germline V gene data show CDR1 as MNHEY and CDR2 as SVGEGT. CDR3 length: 18 residues. The CDR3 bases are TGTGCCAGCAGTTTACCTCCGGACAGGCCATTACGCAGAGACATTCAGTACTTC. Translation gives CASSLPPDRPLRRDIQYF.

The sample holds one count of this clone. The chain joins TRBV28 to TRBJ1-1; 8 nucleotides line up with TRBD1. This CDR3 contains 14 residues. The germline V gene encodes CDR1 MDHEN and CDR2 SYDVKM. J lost 0 bases, V lost 6 bases, and 3 bases had no gene match. As DNA, the CDR3 is TGTGCCAGCAGGACAGGGGCCGTGAACACTGAAGCTTTCTTT. Its protein product is CASRTGAVNTEAFF.

V usage is TRBV7-9 and J usage is TRBJ1-6, with a weak D call TRBD1 (5 bases). The CDR3 has 14 amino acids. The germline CDR1 and CDR2 sequences are SEHNR and FQNEAQ (reference sequence). Trimming removed 3 bases at V and 7 bases at J, with 10 bases between. The CDR3 reads CASSFPGGNSPLHF. For the CDR3, the DNA is TGTGCCAGCAGCTTTCCCGGGGGGAATTCACCCCTCCACTTT. The full variable domain, rest sourced from reference TRBV7-9 and TRBJ1-6, is DTGVSQNPRHKITKRGQNVTFRCDPISEHNRLYWYRQTLGQGPEFLTYFQNEAQLEKSRLLSDRFSAERPKGSFSTLEIQRTEQGDSAMYLCASSFPGGNSPLHFGNGTRLTVT.

Written as DNA, the CDR3 is TGTGCCAGCAGTCAAGAGAGGGTTGGCGGCTACACCTTC. This encodes CASSQERVGGYTF. V and J are TRBV12-3 or TRBV12-4 and TRBJ1-2, with unresolved D. The V gene lost 5 bases and the J gene lost 8 bases, with 15 bases spanning the gap. CDR3 length: 13 residues.

The chain is built from TRBV28 and TRBJ1-3, with a possible D match to TRBD1 (6 bases). Trimming removed 4 bases from V and 3 bases from J, with 13 bases in between. The CDR3 loop spans 15 amino acids. CDR1 is MDHEN, CDR2 SYDVKM, per germline. The CDR3 DNA reads as TGTGCCAGCAGTTGGTCAGGGGACCATGGAAACACCATATATTTT. Amino acids: CASSWSGDHGNTIYF.